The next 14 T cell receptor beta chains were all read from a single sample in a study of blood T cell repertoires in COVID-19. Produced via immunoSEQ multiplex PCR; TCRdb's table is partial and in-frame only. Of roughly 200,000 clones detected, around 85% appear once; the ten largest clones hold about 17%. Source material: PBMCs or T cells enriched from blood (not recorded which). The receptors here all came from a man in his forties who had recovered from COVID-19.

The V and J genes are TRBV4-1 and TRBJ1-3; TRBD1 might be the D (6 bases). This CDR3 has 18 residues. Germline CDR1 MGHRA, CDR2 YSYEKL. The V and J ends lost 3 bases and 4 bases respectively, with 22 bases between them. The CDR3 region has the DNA TGCGCCAGCAGCCATGACCCGGGACAACTTCTAAGGGGAAACACCATATATTTT. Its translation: CASSHDPGQLLRGNTIYF.

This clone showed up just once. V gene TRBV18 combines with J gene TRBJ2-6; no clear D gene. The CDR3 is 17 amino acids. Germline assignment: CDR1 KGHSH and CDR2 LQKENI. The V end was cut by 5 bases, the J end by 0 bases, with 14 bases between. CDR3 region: CASSALNPSSGANVLTF. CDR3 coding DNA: TGTGCCAGCTCAGCACTAAATCCCTCCTCTGGGGCCAACGTCCTGACTTTC.

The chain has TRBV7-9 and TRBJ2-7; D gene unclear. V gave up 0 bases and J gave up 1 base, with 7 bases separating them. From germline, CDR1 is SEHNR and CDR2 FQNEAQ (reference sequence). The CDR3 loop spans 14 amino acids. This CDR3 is CASSLASQSYEQYF. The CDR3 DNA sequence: TGTGCCAGCAGCTTAGCGTCCCAGTCCTACGAGCAGTACTTC.

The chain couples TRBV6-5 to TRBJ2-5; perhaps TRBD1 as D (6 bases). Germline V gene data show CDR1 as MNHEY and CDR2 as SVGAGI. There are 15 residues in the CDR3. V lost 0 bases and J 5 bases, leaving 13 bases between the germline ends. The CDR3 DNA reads TGTGCCAGCAGTTACTCGACTACCCAGGGGGAGACCCAGTACTTC. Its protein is CASSYSTTQGETQYF.

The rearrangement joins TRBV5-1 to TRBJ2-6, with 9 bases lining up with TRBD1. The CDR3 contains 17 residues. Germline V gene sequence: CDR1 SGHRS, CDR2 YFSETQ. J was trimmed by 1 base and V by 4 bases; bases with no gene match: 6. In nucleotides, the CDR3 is TGCGCCAGCAGCCCGCCGGGACAGGGATCTGGGGCCAACGTCCTGACTTTC. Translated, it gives CASSPPGQGSGANVLTF.

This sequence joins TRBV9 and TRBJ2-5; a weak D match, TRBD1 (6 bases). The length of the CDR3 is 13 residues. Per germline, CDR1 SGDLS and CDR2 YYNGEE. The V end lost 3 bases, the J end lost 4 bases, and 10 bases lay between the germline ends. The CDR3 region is CASSAQGSETQYF. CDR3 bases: TGTGCCAGCAGCGCACAGGGTTCAGAGACCCAGTACTTC.

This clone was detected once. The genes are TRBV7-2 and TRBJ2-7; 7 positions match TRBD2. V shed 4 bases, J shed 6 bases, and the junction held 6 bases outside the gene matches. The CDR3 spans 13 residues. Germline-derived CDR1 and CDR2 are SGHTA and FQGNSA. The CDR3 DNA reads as TGTGCCAGCAGCTCGGGCGGGGGAGGCGAGCAGTACTTC. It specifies CASSSGGGGEQYF.

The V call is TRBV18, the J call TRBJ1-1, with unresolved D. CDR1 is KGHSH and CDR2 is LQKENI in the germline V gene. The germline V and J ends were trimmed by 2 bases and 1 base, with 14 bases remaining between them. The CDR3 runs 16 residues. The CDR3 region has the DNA TGTGCCAGCTCACCAGCCCTCAAGGCAGGGAACACTGAAGCTTTCTTT. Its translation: CASSPALKAGNTEAFF.

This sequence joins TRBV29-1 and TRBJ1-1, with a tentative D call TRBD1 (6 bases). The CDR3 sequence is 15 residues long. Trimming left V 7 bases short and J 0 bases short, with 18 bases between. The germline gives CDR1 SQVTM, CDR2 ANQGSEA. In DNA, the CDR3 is TGCAGCGCCCATCCAGGGGTTTACGTGAACACTGAAGCTTTCTTT. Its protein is CSAHPGVYVNTEAFF.

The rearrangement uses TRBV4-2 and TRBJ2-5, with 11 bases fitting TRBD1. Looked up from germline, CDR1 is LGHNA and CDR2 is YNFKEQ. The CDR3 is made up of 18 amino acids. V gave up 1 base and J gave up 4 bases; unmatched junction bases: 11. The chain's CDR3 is CASSQVGWDRGKGETQYF. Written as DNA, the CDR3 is TGTGCCAGCAGCCAAGTTGGGTGGGACAGGGGGAAAGGAGAGACCCAGTACTTC.

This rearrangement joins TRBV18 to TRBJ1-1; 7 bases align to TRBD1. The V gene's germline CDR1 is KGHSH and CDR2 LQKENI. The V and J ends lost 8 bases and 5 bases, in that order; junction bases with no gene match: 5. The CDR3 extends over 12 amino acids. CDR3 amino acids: CASGGQRTEAFF. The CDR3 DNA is TGTGCCAGCGGGGGACAGCGGACTGAAGCTTTCTTT.

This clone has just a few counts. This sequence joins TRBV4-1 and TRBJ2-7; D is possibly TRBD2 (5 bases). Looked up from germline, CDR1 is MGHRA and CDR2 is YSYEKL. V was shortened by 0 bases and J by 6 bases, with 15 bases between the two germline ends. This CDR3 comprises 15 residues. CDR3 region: CASSQDRAAEGEQYF. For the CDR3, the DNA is TGCGCCAGCAGCCAAGATCGGGCAGCCGAGGGCGAGCAGTACTTC.

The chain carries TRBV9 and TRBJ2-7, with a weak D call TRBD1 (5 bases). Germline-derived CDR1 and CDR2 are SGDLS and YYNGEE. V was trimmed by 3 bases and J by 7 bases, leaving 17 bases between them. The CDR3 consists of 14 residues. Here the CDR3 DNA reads TGTGCCAGCAGCGCAAGGTCAGGGTTGGGGGAGCAGTACTTC. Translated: CASSARSGLGEQYF.

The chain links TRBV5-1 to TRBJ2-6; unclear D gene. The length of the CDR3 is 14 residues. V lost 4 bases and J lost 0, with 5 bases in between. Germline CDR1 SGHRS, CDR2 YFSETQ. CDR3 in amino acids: CASSPGSGANVLTF. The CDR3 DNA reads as TGCGCCAGCAGCCCGGGCTCTGGGGCCAACGTCCTGACTTTC.